Below, 19 T cell receptor beta chains from the same sample are listed, as sequenced in a study of siplizumab effects on memory and regulatory T cells. Clones were read by immunoSEQ multiplex PCR, and TCRdb kept only the in-frame ones, dropping some. The table includes about 100,000 clones, around 90% detected once. The sequencing input was non-Treg CD4+ T cells sorted from blood. These TCRs come from a human donor in good health.

CDR3 coding DNA: TGCGCCAGCAGCTCATCCGGGACACCCTCGACAGATACGCAGTATTTT. Protein product: CASSSSGTPSTDTQYF. The chain joins TRBV5-1 to TRBJ2-3, with a weak D call TRBD1 (6 bases). The CDR3 loop spans 16 amino acids. The V end was cut by 3 bases, the J end by 3 bases, with 17 bases between. Germline V CDR1 and CDR2: SGHRS, YFSETQ. Supplemented by reference TRBV5-1 and TRBJ2-3, the full variable domain reads KAGVTQTPRYLIKTRGQQVTLSCSPISGHRSVSWYQQTPGQGLQFLFEYFSETQRNKGNFPGRFSGRQFSNSRSEMNVSTLELGDSALYLCASSSSGTPSTDTQYFGPGTRLTVL.

The chain carries TRBV21-1 and TRBJ2-1; the table's D call TRBD1 went unverified against the DNA. TRBV21-1 is a pseudogene segment. The CDR3 consists of 14 residues. The CDR3, as DNA: TGTGCCAGCAGCAAAGAACAGGGACGGTCTGGGCAGTTCTTC. This sequence encodes CASSKEQGRSGQFF.

This chain links TRBV6-1 with TRBJ2-2, with TRBD1 as a possible D gene (5 bases). Germline loops: CDR1 MNHNS, CDR2 SASEGT. The CDR3 contains 13 residues. Trimming pared 6 bases from V and 6 bases from J, leaving 11 bases between. This CDR3 is CASRTQGSGELFF. The CDR3 DNA reads TGTGCCAGCAGAACCCAGGGATCCGGGGAGCTGTTTTTT.

This chain uses TRBV5-4 with TRBJ1-2, with 9 bases lining up with TRBD1. Per germline, CDR1 SGHNT and CDR2 YYREEE (reference sequence). Losses at the gene ends were 2 bases for V and 9 bases for J; bases not matched to a gene: 14. This CDR3 contains 16 residues. CDR3 coding DNA: TGTGCCAGCAGCTTCTTGACAGGGGGTAGGAGGAGAAGCTACACCTTC. It encodes CASSFLTGGRRRSYTF.

The chain uses TRBV29-1 and TRBJ2-1, with 10 bases aligning to TRBD2. This CDR3 contains 14 residues. CDR1 and CDR2 (germline): SQVTM, ANQGSEA. J lost 3 bases, V lost 7 bases, and 6 bases had no gene match. The CDR3 DNA reads TGCAGCGGCCGACTAGCGGGCCTCTACAATGAGCAGTTCTTC. This gives the protein CSGRLAGLYNEQFF.

This clone was seen once. The CDR3 nucleotides are TGTGCCAGCAGCTTCACCGATACGCAGTATTTT. Translated: CASSFTDTQYF. This chain connects TRBV5-4 to TRBJ2-3; no definite D call. This CDR3 comprises 11 residues. Deletions cut 2 bases from V and 6 bases from J, with 4 bases between. CDR1 is SGHNT, CDR2 YYREEE, per germline (reference sequence). The variable domain in full, completed from reference TRBV5-4 and TRBJ2-3, reads ETGVTQSPTHLIKTRGQQVTLRCSSQSGHNTVSWYQQALGQGPQFIFQYYREEENGRGNFPPRFSGLQFPNYSSELNVNALELDDSALYLCASSFTDTQYFGPGTRLTVL.

The chain has TRBV5-1 and TRBJ1-3, with 8 bases identical to TRBD1. There are 14 residues in the CDR3. Germline CDR1 reads SGHRS; CDR2 reads YFSETQ. V trimming: 4 bases; J trimming: 4 bases; junction bases outside the gene matches: 4. The CDR3 protein is CASSPGTGGNTIYF. The CDR3, as DNA: TGCGCCAGCAGCCCCGGGACAGGAGGAAACACCATATATTTT.

Written as DNA, the CDR3 is TGCGCCAGCAGCTCGGGGACAGAGCACACTGAAGCTTTCTTT. Residues: CASSSGTEHTEAFF. The chain carries TRBV5-1 and TRBJ1-1; 7 nucleotides agree with TRBD1. The CDR3 sequence is 14 residues long. Trimming removed 3 bases from V and 3 bases from J; junction bases left unmatched: 5. The germline V gene encodes CDR1 SGHRS and CDR2 YFSETQ.

The chain is built from TRBV30 and TRBJ1-4, with D perhaps TRBD1 (5 bases). With 0 bases removed from V and 5 bases from J, the gap between germline ends came to 10 bases. CDR3 length equals 14 residues. CDR1 GTSNPN and CDR2 SVGIG come from the germline V gene (reference sequence). This CDR3 reads CAWSVRGQNEKLFF. As DNA, the CDR3 is TGTGCCTGGAGTGTAAGGGGCCAGAATGAAAAACTGTTTTTT.

The chain employs TRBV7-3 and TRBJ2-1; TRBD2 matches at 7 bases. Trimming cost V 5 bases and J 5 bases; bases outside gene matches: 9. In germline, CDR1 is SGHTA, CDR2 FQGTGA. The CDR3 covers 15 residues. The CDR3 sequence is CASSLHPGTNNEQFF. The CDR3 DNA reads TGTGCCAGCAGCCTCCACCCCGGGACTAACAATGAGCAGTTCTTC.

The chain uses TRBV7-2 and TRBJ2-3; TRBD1 aligns across 7 bases. CDR3 length: 14 residues. Germline CDR1 is SGHTA and CDR2 is FQGNSA. The J segment lost 2 bases and the V segment lost 4 bases, leaving 3 bases of the junction unmatched. CDR3 nucleotide sequence: TGTGCCAGCAGCTCGGGACAGAACACAGATACGCAGTATTTT. It translates to CASSSGQNTDTQYF.

The chain employs TRBV30 and TRBJ2-6; D is undetermined. Looked up from germline, CDR1 is GTSNPN and CDR2 is SVGIG (reference sequence). The CDR3 has 15 amino acids. V lost 2 bases and J lost 0, with 8 bases in between. This CDR3 reads CAWSPGSSGANVLTF. CDR3 DNA: TGTGCCTGGAGTCCTGGCAGCTCTGGGGCCAACGTCCTGACTTTC. Looking up the rest from reference TRBV30 and TRBJ2-6 gives the full variable domain: SQTIHQWPATLVQPVGSPLSLECTVEGTSNPNLYWYRQAAGRGLQLLFYSVGIGQISSEVPQNLSASRPQDRQFILSSKKLLLSDSGFYLCAWSPGSSGANVLTFGAGSRLTVL.

This chain joins TRBV9 and TRBJ2-2; the D gene is possibly TRBD2 (6 bases). Per germline, CDR1 SGDLS and CDR2 YYNGEE. The CDR3 runs 19 residues. The V end lost 0 bases, the J end lost 0 bases, and 18 bases lay between the germline ends. The DNA for the CDR3 is TGTGCCAGCAGCGTAGCTACAGAGGTGGCGGGGTCGAACACCGGGGAGCTGTTTTTT. This codes for CASSVATEVAGSNTGELFF.

The chain employs TRBV4-1 and TRBJ1-5; a weak D match, TRBD1 (5 bases). From germline, CDR1 is MGHRA and CDR2 YSYEKL. The V end lost 0 bases, the J end lost 7 bases, and 10 bases lay between the germline ends. The CDR3 has 14 residues. For the CDR3, the DNA is TGCGCCAGCAGCCAAGATCACCAGGGCCAGCCCCAGCATTTT. This translates into CASSQDHQGQPQHF.

The chain carries TRBV9 and TRBJ1-2, with TRBD1 as a possible D gene (5 bases). The germline V gene encodes CDR1 SGDLS and CDR2 YYNGEE. The CDR3 sequence is 14 residues long. V gave up 2 bases and J gave up 4 bases, with 12 bases separating them. As DNA, the CDR3 is TGTGCCAGCAGCGTCGAGGGGCAGGGCTATGGCTACACCTTC. Amino acid sequence: CASSVEGQGYGYTF.

This clone was found once. The chain recombines TRBV30 with TRBJ1-1; D perhaps matches TRBD1 (6 bases). The CDR3 consists of 12 residues. Germline assignment: CDR1 GTSNPN and CDR2 SVGIG (reference sequence). V gave up 4 bases and J gave up 1 base, with 7 bases separating them. CDR3 residues: CAWTDRNTEAFF. For the CDR3, the DNA is TGTGCCTGGACGGACAGGAACACTGAAGCTTTCTTT.

The V and J genes are TRBV7-9 and TRBJ2-1; 7 bases map to TRBD2. The germline V gene encodes CDR1 SEHNR and CDR2 FQNEAQ (reference sequence). The CDR3 length is 12 residues. V dropped 2 bases and J dropped 13; count of bases not matched to a gene: 5. CDR3 amino acids: CASSLLGLDQFF. Here the CDR3 DNA reads TGTGCCAGCAGCTTACTAGGACTAGACCAGTTCTTC.

This clone occurred once. The rearrangement links TRBV5-1 to TRBJ2-3; 7 bases agree with TRBD1. Germline V CDR1 and CDR2: SGHRS, YFSETQ. The CDR3 runs to 15 residues. The J segment lost 3 bases and the V segment lost 3 bases, leaving 7 bases of the junction unmatched. CDR3: CASSSQGDKTDTQYF. Here the CDR3 DNA reads TGCGCCAGCAGCTCTCAGGGGGATAAGACAGATACGCAGTATTTT.

The chain has TRBV14 and TRBJ1-2; possibly TRBD1 for D (5 bases). The V gene lost 0 bases and the J gene lost 7 bases, with 15 bases spanning the gap. The germline V gene has CDR1 SGHDN and CDR2 FVKESK. The CDR3 contains 15 residues. In DNA, the CDR3 is TGTGCCAGCAGCCAAGAACTTCAGGGCCGGGCTGGCTACACCTTC. It is translated as CASSQELQGRAGYTF.